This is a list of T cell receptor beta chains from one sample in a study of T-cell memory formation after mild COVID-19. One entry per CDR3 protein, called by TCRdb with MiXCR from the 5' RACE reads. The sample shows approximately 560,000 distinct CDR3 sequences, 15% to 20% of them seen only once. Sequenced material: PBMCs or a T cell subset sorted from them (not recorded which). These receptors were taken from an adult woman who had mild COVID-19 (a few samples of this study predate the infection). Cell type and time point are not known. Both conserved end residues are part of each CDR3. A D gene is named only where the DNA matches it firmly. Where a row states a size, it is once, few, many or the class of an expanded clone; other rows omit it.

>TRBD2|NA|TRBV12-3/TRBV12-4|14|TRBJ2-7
TGTGCCAGCAGTTTAACTAGCGGGGGGCTGGAGCAGTACTTC
CASSLTSGGLEQYF
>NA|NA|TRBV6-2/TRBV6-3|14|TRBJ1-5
TGTGCCAGCAGTTACGACAGAGGATATCAGCCCCAGCATTTT
CASSYDRGYQPQHF
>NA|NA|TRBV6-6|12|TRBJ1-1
TGTGCCAGCAGTTACTCGTACGGCGAAGCTTTCTTT
CASSYSYGEAFF
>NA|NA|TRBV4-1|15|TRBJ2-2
TGCGCCAGCAGCCCTCCGGGTGCCGGAACCGGGGAGCTGTTTTTT
CASSPPGAGTGELFF
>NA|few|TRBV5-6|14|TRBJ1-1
TGTGCCAGCAGCTTTCAGGCACTGAACACTGAAGCTTTCTTT
CASSFQALNTEAFF
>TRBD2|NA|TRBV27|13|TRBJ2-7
TGTGCCAGCAGGGGACTAGGACCGTACGAGCAGTACTTC
CASRGLGPYEQYF
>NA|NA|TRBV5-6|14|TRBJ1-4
TGTGCCAGCAGCCGTCGTCCCCAGAGGGAAAAACTGTTTTTT
CASSRRPQREKLFF
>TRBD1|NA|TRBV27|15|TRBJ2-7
TGTGCCAGCAGCGTCGGGACAGGGACTCCCTACGAGCAGTACTTC
CASSVGTGTPYEQYF
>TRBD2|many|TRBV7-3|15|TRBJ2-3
TGTGCCAGCAGCCCTATGGGACTAGCGACAGATACGCAGTATTTT
CASSPMGLATDTQYF
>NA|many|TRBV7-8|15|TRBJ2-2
TGTGCCAGCAGCCAGCCCTGGAGGGGCACCGGGGAGCTGTTTTTT
CASSQPWRGTGELFF
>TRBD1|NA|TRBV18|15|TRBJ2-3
TGTGCCAGCTCAACACGACAGGGAGGCACAGATACGCAGTATTTT
CASSTRQGGTDTQYF
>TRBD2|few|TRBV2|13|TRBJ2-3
TGTGCCAGCAAAGGTCCTAGCGGATATACGCAGTATTTT
CASKGPSGYTQYF
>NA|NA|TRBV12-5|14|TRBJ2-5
TGTGCTAGTGGTTTAATGGGGGCCGACGAGACCCAGTACTTC
CASGLMGADETQYF
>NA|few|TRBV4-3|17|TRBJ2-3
TGCGCCAGCAGCCCCCTCGGTCCGACTTGGGGAACAGATACGCAGTATTTT
CASSPLGPTWGTDTQYF
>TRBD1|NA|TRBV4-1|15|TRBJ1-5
TGCGCCAGCAGCCAAGAGACAGGGAGTGGGCGGCCCCAGCATTTT
CASSQETGSGRPQHF
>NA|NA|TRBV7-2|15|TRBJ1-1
TGTGCCAGCAGCCGTGGGGCCTTAGGAGACACTGAAGCTTTCTTT
CASSRGALGDTEAFF
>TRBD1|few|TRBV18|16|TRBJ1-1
TGTGCCAGCTCACCTCGGACAGGGCTAGTGAACACTGAAGCTTTCTTT
CASSPRTGLVNTEAFF
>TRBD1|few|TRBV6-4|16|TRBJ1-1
TGTGTCCCACTCCCCGGACAGGGGGCGGTGGACACTGAAGCTTTCTTT
CVPLPGQGAVDTEAFF
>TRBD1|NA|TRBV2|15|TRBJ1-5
TGTGCCAGCAAACGCGACAGGGTTAAGAATCAGCCCCAGCATTTT
CASKRDRVKNQPQHF
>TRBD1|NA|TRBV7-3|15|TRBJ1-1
TGTGCCAGCAGCGCATTGACAGGGATAGGCGCTGAAGCTTTCTTT
CASSALTGIGAEAFF
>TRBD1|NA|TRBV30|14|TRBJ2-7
TGTGCCTGGAGTGAAGGGACAGGAGCTTCCGAGCAGTACTTC
CAWSEGTGASEQYF
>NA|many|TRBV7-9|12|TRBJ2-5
TGTGCCAGCAGTTTACGGGAAGAGACCCAGTACTTC
CASSLREETQYF
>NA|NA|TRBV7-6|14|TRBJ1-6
TGTGCCAGCAGCTTAGAGGCGTTGGGTTCACCCCTCCACTTT
CASSLEALGSPLHF
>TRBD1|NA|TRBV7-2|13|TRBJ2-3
TGTGCCAGCAGCGGAACCCGACAGGGTTCGCAGTATTTT
CASSGTRQGSQYF